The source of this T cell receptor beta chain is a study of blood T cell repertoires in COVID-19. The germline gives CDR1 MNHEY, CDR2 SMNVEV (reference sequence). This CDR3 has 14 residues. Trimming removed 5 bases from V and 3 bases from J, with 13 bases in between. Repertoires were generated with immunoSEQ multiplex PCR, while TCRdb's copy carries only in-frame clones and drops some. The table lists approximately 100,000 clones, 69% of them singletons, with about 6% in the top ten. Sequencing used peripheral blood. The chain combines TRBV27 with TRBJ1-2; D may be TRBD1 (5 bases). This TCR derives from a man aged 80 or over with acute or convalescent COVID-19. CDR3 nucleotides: TGTGCCAGCAGTCCATTGACAGAGCACTATGGCTACACCTTC. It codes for CASSPLTEHYGYTF.